The T cell receptor beta chain described here comes from a study of blood T cells in healthy people across ages. Next came a second PCR, run for about 6 to 12 cycles, which used a sample-barcoded 5' primer along with a J-beta primer mix. One entry per CDR3 protein, called by TCRdb with MiXCR from the 5' RACE reads. The sample yields around 1,700,000 distinct CDR3 sequences, over 25% seen once. Germline CDR1 MGHRA, CDR2 YSYEKL. Trimming shortened V by 0 bases and J by 0 bases, and 5 bases separated the two germline ends. The CDR3 has 15 residues. The source of this sequence is a woman aged 25 to 39 in good health. This rearrangement joins TRBV4-1 to TRBJ2-2, with D hard to call. The sequenced sample was blood. The CDR3 here is CASSQDKTNTGELFF. The CDR3 DNA reads as TGCGCCAGCAGCCAAGATAAAACGAACACCGGGGAGCTGTTTTTT.